One and the same sample provided the 14 T cell receptor beta chains below, sequenced in a study of post-analysis software for immune sequencing data (dated by TCRdb to between 2014 and 2016). Receptors were amplified or captured by PCR. Sequencing relied on an Illumina HiSeq 2500. To reduce PCR and sequencing biases, unique molecular identifiers were incorporated into the TCR beta cDNA libraries. TCRdb reran the public reads through fastp at Q25 and MiXCR, keeping productive beta chains. Each record represents a unique CDR3 protein, reported with the most common genes and DNA among its rows. In all, the sample holds about 760,000 distinct CDR3 sequences, and roughly 30% of those were seen once. The ten largest clones represent around 0.6% of the sample. These receptors lack a known antigen. General findings and caveats noted by the study authors: A few TRBV segments, including TRBV5-6, TRBV5-1 and TRBV20-1, were significantly more frequent in patients than controls.

Sequenced material: blood. The receptors were gathered from a girl aged 5-17 years with multiple sclerosis.

The V call is TRBV29-1, the J call TRBJ2-5; no clear D gene. The CDR3 is 11 residues long. Trimming removed 2 bases from V and 9 bases from J, with 10 bases in between. Germline V gives CDR1 SQVTM, CDR2 ANQGSEA. In DNA, the CDR3 is TGCAGCGTTGAAAACGGAATGTCCCAGTACTTC. Protein sequence: CSVENGMSQYF. Drawing the rest from reference TRBV29-1 and TRBJ2-5, the complete variable domain is SAVISQKPSRDICQRGTSLTIQCQVDSQVTMMFWYRQQPGQSLTLIATANQGSEATYESGFVIDKFPISRPNLTFSTLTVSNMSPEDSSIYLCSVENGMSQYFGPGTRLLVL.

V usage is TRBV6-5 and J usage is TRBJ2-3; TRBD1 is a possible D gene (6 bases). Trimming pared 6 bases from V and 3 bases from J, leaving 10 bases between. Germline V gene data show CDR1 as MNHEY and CDR2 as SVGAGI. This CDR3 comprises 13 residues. The CDR3 sequence: CASRPGQTDTQYF. The DNA of the CDR3 is TGTGCCAGCAGACCCGGACAGACAGATACGCAGTATTTT.

The rearrangement links TRBV28 to TRBJ1-2, with 7 bases identical to TRBD1. Germline lookup yields CDR1 MDHEN and CDR2 SYDVKM. CDR3 length: 15 amino acids. J lost 6 bases, V lost 8 bases, and 15 bases had no gene match. The CDR3 DNA sequence: TGTGCCAGCCTGGGTCCGGGACAGCCGCTTGATGGCTACACCTTC. It encodes CASLGPGQPLDGYTF.

The V call is TRBV9, the J call TRBJ2-7; 8 bases map to TRBD1. With V trimmed by 3 bases and J by 0 bases, 2 bases remained unmatched. This CDR3 has 14 amino acids. Germline V lookup: CDR1 SGDLS, CDR2 YYNGEE. The CDR3 sequence: CASSETGGSYEQYF. The CDR3 nucleotides read TGTGCCAGCAGCGAAACAGGGGGCTCCTACGAGCAGTACTTC. The whole variable domain, filled in from reference TRBV9 and TRBJ2-7, reads DSGVTQTPKHLITATGQRVTLRCSPRSGDLSVYWYQQSLDQGLQFLIQYYNGEERAKGNILERFSAQQFPDLHSELNLSSLELGDSALYFCASSETGGSYEQYFGPGTRLTVT.

The chain has TRBV10-3 and TRBJ2-5; D remains unclear. Germline CDR1 and CDR2: ENHRY and SYGVKD. The CDR3 sequence is 10 residues long. DNA for the CDR3: TGTGTCACCCTCGGGGAGACCCAGTACTTC. This translates into CVTLGETQYF.

The V call is TRBV21-1, the J call TRBJ1-6. TRBV21-1 is given as a pseudogene. This CDR3 has 19 amino acids. CDR3 region: CASSKGWWQAGVLNSPLHF. CDR3 DNA: TGTGCCAGCAGCAAAGGTTGGTGGCAGGCAGGTGTATTAAATTCACCCCTCCACTTT.

The chain combines TRBV5-1 with TRBJ2-7; 7 bases align to TRBD2. V lost 3 bases and J lost 0; bases outside the gene matches: 12. The CDR3 has 17 amino acids. The germline CDR1 and CDR2 sequences are SGHRS and YFSETQ. CDR3 sequence: CASSSTFGGISSYEQYF. As DNA, the CDR3 is TGCGCCAGCAGCTCCACGTTCGGGGGGATCTCCTCCTACGAGCAGTACTTC.

J is TRBJ1-1 and V is TRBV11-2; no reliable D call. Deletions cut 5 bases from V and 7 bases from J, with 14 bases between. Germline loops: CDR1 SGHAT, CDR2 FQNNGV. This CDR3 has 13 residues. The CDR3 DNA reads TGTGCCAGCAGCCCCTTACCGACCCGTGAAGCTTTCTTT. Its protein is CASSPLPTREAFF.

The chain is built from TRBV13 and TRBJ2-7; 9 bases are a match to TRBD1. The CDR3 is 14 amino acids. The trim removed 4 bases at V and 5 bases at J, leaving 6 bases unmatched. Germline V gene sequence: CDR1 PRHDT, CDR2 FYEKMQ (reference sequence). CDR3 loop: CASSYRGREDEQYF. The DNA for the CDR3 is TGTGCCAGCAGCTACAGGGGGCGCGAGGACGAGCAGTACTTC.

The chain recombines TRBV29-1 with TRBJ2-3; D not resolved. This CDR3 comprises 11 residues. The ends were cut back, 5 bases at V and 6 bases at J, with 9 bases in the middle. Per germline, CDR1 SQVTM and CDR2 ANQGSEA. In DNA form, the CDR3 reads TGCAGCGTTAGTAGGGATGATACGCAGTATTTT. This encodes CSVSRDDTQYF.

V and J are TRBV15 and TRBJ2-5; perhaps TRBD1 as D (6 bases). There are 14 residues in the CDR3. Trimming shortened V by 2 bases and J by 5 bases, and 12 bases separated the two germline ends. The germline V gene has CDR1 LNHNV and CDR2 YYDKDF (reference sequence). CDR3 protein: CATSRNRVAETQYF. The CDR3, as DNA: TGTGCCACCAGCAGAAACAGGGTCGCGGAGACCCAGTACTTC.

The rearrangement uses TRBV12-3 or TRBV12-4 and TRBJ1-5; D not resolved. The CDR3 length is 19 residues. The V gene lost 3 bases and the J gene lost 6 bases, with 27 bases spanning the gap. Written as DNA, the CDR3 is TGTGCCAGCAGTTTGGCGTGGGAGCAGTTGGCCGGCGCGTCTCAGCCCCAGCATTTT. It yields the protein CASSLAWEQLAGASQPQHF.

This CDR3 is CASSSVLSSYNEQFF. The CDR3 DNA is TGCGCCAGCAGCTCTGTCTTGAGCTCCTACAATGAGCAGTTCTTC. The chain couples TRBV5-1 to TRBJ2-1, with unresolved D. Trimming left V 3 bases short and J 0 bases short, with 10 bases between. There are 15 residues in the CDR3. Germline-derived CDR1 and CDR2 are SGHRS and YFSETQ.

This clonotype was seen only a few times. The chain has TRBV5-6 and TRBJ1-2; D call uncertain. The CDR3 contains 12 residues. V lost 4 bases and J lost 6, with 10 bases in between. Germline loops: CDR1 SGHDT, CDR2 YYEEEE. In nucleotides, the CDR3 is TGTGCCAGCAGCCGGTGGAGGGATGGCTACACCTTC. Translation: CASSRWRDGYTF.